In this sample, the clone carrying this T cell receptor (beta chain) turned up a few times. Its antigen is not identified. This record comes from a study of T cell repertoires in cytomegalovirus infection. Across the whole study: In public TCR beta signatures, there were indications of both CMV infection and matching HLA type. General study findings and limits: There were HLA-C-restricted CMV-specific TCR beta clonotypes dominating the ex vivo response.

One entry per CDR3 protein results from TCRdb running MiXCR on the reads. The data hold around 500,000 distinct CDR3 sequences, with more than 40% observed a single time. V dropped 5 bases and J dropped 6 bases, with 9 bases sitting between them. In germline, CDR1 is SGHNT, CDR2 YENEEA. The CDR3 is 12 residues long. The sequence was obtained from a human donor in good health (CMV status not recorded). Some clones in this sample may be carry-over from other donors' samples. Here the sequenced sample was cultured PBMCs, taken from culture after CMV antigen stimulation. The chain links TRBV11-3 to TRBJ2-3; TRBD1 might be the D (6 bases). CDR3 coding DNA: TGTGCCAGCAGCGTGGGGGCGGATACGCAGTATTTT. As protein: CASSVGADTQYF.